In this sample, the clone carrying this T cell receptor (beta chain) turned up many times. This sample stems from a study of naive and memory T cell subsets. Both TRBC1 and TRBC2 were covered by a beta constant-region primer of two equimolar oligonucleotides. TCRdb ran MiXCR on the UMI-ligation and nested PCR reads and lists one entry per CDR3 protein. The sample contains some 21,000 distinct CDR3 sequences, 9.5% to 12% of which appear only once. This TCR was recovered from a human donor in good health. The sequenced material came from central memory CD8+ T cells from blood.

CDR3 sequence reads: CASSSKQNSVPEQFF. DNA for the CDR3: TGTGCCAGCAGTAGTAAGCAAAATAGCGTGCCTGAGCAGTTCTTC. The V gene is TRBV27, the J gene TRBJ2-1; TRBD2 might be the D (5 bases). This CDR3 has 15 residues. V was clipped by 5 bases and J by 9 bases, with 20 bases between them. CDR1 is MNHEY, CDR2 SMNVEV, per germline (reference sequence).